A single TCR beta chain is shown here with its context. The data were obtained in a study of blood T cell repertoires in COVID-19. Across the study: Acute and convalescent COVID-19 samples came from the United States, Italy and Spain. T cells, B-cell-depleted T cells, or PBMCs supplied cDNA or gDNA.

As originally analysed: Counts of nucleated cells, estimated from reference gene primer amplification, were obtained. TCRdb keeps only in-frame clones here, not all; method: immunoSEQ multiplex PCR. V, J and clone size derive from that table, while D and trimming were established from the DNA sequence. Of some 300,000 clones listed, roughly 88% are singletons. Trimming shortened V by 0 bases and J by 7 bases, and 22 bases separated the two germline ends. The CDR3 loop spans 18 amino acids. CDR1 and CDR2 from the germline V gene are KGHDR and SFDVKD. This sequence joins TRBV24-1 and TRBJ2-3, with D tentatively TRBD1 (7 bases). This sequence originates from a woman aged 25 to 39 who had recovered from COVID-19. The sequencing input was peripheral blood. CDR3 sequence reads: CATSDLAGRGVAEHTQYF. As DNA, the CDR3 is TGTGCCACCAGTGATTTGGCCGGCAGGGGGGTAGCCGAGCATACGCAGTATTTT.